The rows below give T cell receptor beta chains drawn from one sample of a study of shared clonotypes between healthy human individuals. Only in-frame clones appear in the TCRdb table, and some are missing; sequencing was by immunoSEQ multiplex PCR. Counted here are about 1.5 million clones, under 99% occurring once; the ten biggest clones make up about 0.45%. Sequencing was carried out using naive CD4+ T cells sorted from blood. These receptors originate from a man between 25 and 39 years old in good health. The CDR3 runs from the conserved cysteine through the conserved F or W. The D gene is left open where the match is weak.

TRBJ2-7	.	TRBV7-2	TGTGCCAGCAGCTCTTCTACGAGCTCCTACGAGCAGTACTTC	CASSSSTSSYEQYF
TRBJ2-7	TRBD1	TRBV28	TGTGCCAGCAGCCCACGGGACAGGCAGTACTTC	CASSPRDRQYF
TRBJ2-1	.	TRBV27	TGTGCCAGCAGTTTCGAGGGTAGGCCTAACAATGAGCAGTTCTTC	CASSFEGRPNNEQFF
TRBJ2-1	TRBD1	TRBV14	TGTGCCAGCAGCCAGCACCTCCCCGGGACAGGGTCATACAATGAGCAGTTCTTC	CASSQHLPGTGSYNEQFF
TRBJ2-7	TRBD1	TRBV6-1	TGTGCCAGCATCGGGGACAGGGTAGGGGCCTACGAGCAGTACTTC	CASIGDRVGAYEQYF
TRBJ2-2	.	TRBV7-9	TGTGCCAGCAGCCTTGCTGCAAGAGTTCACACCGGGGAGCTGTTTTTT	CASSLAARVHTGELFF
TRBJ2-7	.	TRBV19	TGTGCCAGTAGTATAGCTGTGAGCTCCTACGAGCAGTACTTC	CASSIAVSSYEQYF
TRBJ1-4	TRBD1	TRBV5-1	TGCGCCAGCAGTACGGGACAGGGGGAGAAACTGTTTTTT	CASSTGQGEKLFF
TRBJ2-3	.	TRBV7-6	TGTGCCAGCAGCCGTCAAAACCTCCCGGGACCTCGCGGAGATACGCAGTATTTT	CASSRQNLPGPRGDTQYF
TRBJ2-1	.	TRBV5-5	TGTGCCAGCAGCCGGGCAGTGGGGGCCGACAATGAGCAGTTCTTC	CASSRAVGADNEQFF
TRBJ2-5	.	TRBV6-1	TGTGCCAGCAGTGGGGTACTACAAGAGACCCAGTACTTC	CASSGVLQETQYF
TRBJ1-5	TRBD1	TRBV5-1	TGCGCCAGCAGCGTTGGGACAGGCTCCAATCAGCCCCAGCATTTT	CASSVGTGSNQPQHF
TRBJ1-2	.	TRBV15	TGTGCCACCAGCACGGCCCAGGCAGGCTACACCTTC	CATSTAQAGYTF